Listed below are T cell receptor beta chains from one sample, sequenced in a study of T cells in Graves' hyperthyroidism and ophthalmopathy. MiXCR, run by TCRdb on the multiplex PCR reads, gives a single entry per CDR3 protein. The sample contains 490,000 or so distinct CDR3 sequences, around 16% of which appear only once. The specimen sequenced was blood. The receptors come from a woman in her twenties or thirties with Graves' ophthalmopathy. CDR3s include the opening cysteine and the closing phenylalanine or tryptophan. D genes are given only for firm matches. Size is omitted from some rows. Given values are once, few, many or a class for expanded clones.

J gene | clone size | V gene | D gene | CDR3 protein | CDR3 DNA
TRBJ2-1 | many | TRBV6-1 | TRBD2 | CASSSPSGSYNEQFF | TGTGCCAGCAGTTCCCCTAGCGGGAGCTACAATGAGCAGTTCTTC
TRBJ1-1 | many | TRBV28 | NA | CASSLQGPTEAFF | TGTGCCAGCAGTTTACAGGGACCCACTGAAGCTTTCTTT
TRBJ2-7 | NA | TRBV5-1 | TRBD2 | CASSLVVLAGAYEQYF | TGCGCCAGCAGCTTGGTAGTGCTAGCGGGCGCCTACGAGCAGTACTTC
TRBJ1-2 | NA | TRBV12-3/TRBV12-4 | TRBD1 | CASSRTGFSNYGYTF | TGTGCCAGCAGTCGGACAGGTTTTTCGAACTATGGCTACACCTTC
TRBJ1-1 | many | TRBV18 | TRBD1 | CASSRQGAGTEAFF | TGTGCCAGCTCCCGACAGGGGGCAGGCACTGAAGCTTTCTTT
TRBJ1-1 | NA | TRBV6-1 | NA | CASTYGAGDTEAFF | TGTGCCAGCACCTACGGGGCGGGGGACACTGAAGCTTTCTTT
TRBJ1-1 | many | TRBV27 | NA | CASSLYVNAAEAFF | TGTGCCAGCAGTTTATATGTGAATGCCGCTGAAGCTTTCTTT
TRBJ2-7 | NA | TRBV11-2 | NA | CASSWGSDYEQYF | TGTGCCAGCAGCTGGGGCAGTGACTACGAGCAGTACTTC
TRBJ2-3 | many | TRBV3-1 | NA | CASSSSSYTDTQYF | TGTGCCAGCAGCAGTAGCAGTTACACAGATACGCAGTATTTT
TRBJ2-7 | few | TRBV14 | TRBD2 | CASALAGSREQYF | TGTGCCAGCGCACTAGCGGGAAGCCGCGAGCAGTACTTC
TRBJ2-7 | few | TRBV10-3 | NA | CAISEWVGSGREQYF | TGTGCCATCAGTGAGTGGGTAGGTTCCGGGCGCGAGCAGTACTTC
TRBJ2-1 | few | TRBV4-2 | TRBD2 | CASSPETSGRGEQFF | TGTGCCAGCAGCCCAGAAACTAGCGGGAGGGGTGAGCAGTTCTTC
TRBJ2-1 | NA | TRBV24-1 | TRBD2 | CATRKSGVSYNEQFF | TGTGCCACCAGGAAAAGCGGGGTCTCCTACAATGAGCAGTTCTTC
TRBJ1-5 | few | TRBV6-2/TRBV6-3 | NA | CASSGSSYQPQHF | TGTGCCAGCAGTGGGTCCTCTTATCAGCCCCAGCATTTT
TRBJ1-2 | few | TRBV7-3 | NA | CASSPDLMDPFGYTF | TGTGCCAGCAGCCCCGACCTGATGGACCCTTTTGGCTACACCTTC
TRBJ2-5 | NA | TRBV4-3 | NA | CASSQGMEMEETQYF | TGCGCCAGCAGCCAAGGGATGGAGATGGAAGAGACCCAGTACTTC
TRBJ2-7 | many | TRBV7-2 | TRBD2 | CASSWPGLPYEQYF | TGTGCCAGCAGCTGGCCGGGACTACCCTACGAGCAGTACTTC
TRBJ1-1 | many | TRBV7-3 | NA | CASSLKTGSTEAFF | TGTGCCAGCAGTTTAAAGACAGGTTCAACTGAAGCTTTCTTT
TRBJ2-1 | many | TRBV7-9 | TRBD2 | CASSSHGGGRPGNEQFF | TGTGCCAGCAGCTCCCACGGGGGAGGGAGGCCAGGCAATGAGCAGTTCTTC
TRBJ2-5 | many | TRBV2 | NA | CASRGGPTKETQYF | TGTGCCAGCAGGGGGGGCCCGACGAAAGAGACCCAGTACTTC
TRBJ1-2 | many | TRBV28 | TRBD1 | CASSFMGTGGYGYTF | TGTGCCAGCAGTTTTATGGGGACAGGGGGCTATGGCTACACCTTC
TRBJ1-1 | NA | TRBV9 | NA | CASSVDEGYTEAFF | TGTGCCAGCAGCGTAGATGAGGGGTACACTGAAGCTTTCTTT
TRBJ2-5 | many | TRBV5-1 | TRBD2 | CASSSEGLAGFLLETQYF | TGCGCCAGCAGCTCTGAAGGACTAGCGGGCTTTCTGTTGGAGACCCAGTACTTC
TRBJ2-7 | few | TRBV6-1 | NA | CASSKRDIQSYEQYF | TGTGCCAGCAGTAAACGGGACATCCAATCCTACGAGCAGTACTTC
TRBJ2-3 | many | TRBV6-2/TRBV6-3 | NA | CASTTGDTDTQYF | TGTGCCAGCACTACGGGGGACACAGATACGCAGTATTTT
TRBJ1-1 | many | TRBV4-2 | NA | CASSQGAHRVNTEAFF | TGTGCCAGCAGCCAAGGGGCCCACAGGGTGAACACTGAAGCTTTCTTT
TRBJ1-1 | NA | TRBV4-3 | NA | CASSQGSPSVEGTEAFF | TGCGCCAGCAGCCAAGGAAGCCCATCAGTGGAGGGCACTGAAGCTTTCTTT
TRBJ2-1 | few | TRBV28 | NA | CASSLIGIEQFF | TGTGCCAGCAGTTTAATAGGGATTGAGCAGTTCTTC
TRBJ2-3 | many | TRBV2 | NA | CASSETGHTDTQYF | TGTGCCAGCAGTGAGACGGGGCACACAGATACGCAGTATTTT
TRBJ2-4 | many | TRBV28 | TRBD1 | CASSLVGGGEGAENIQYF | TGTGCCAGCAGTTTAGTAGGGGGCGGTGAGGGGGCGGAAAACATTCAGTACTTC
TRBJ2-1 | few | TRBV27 | TRBD1 | CASRGQGAYNEQFF | TGTGCCAGCAGGGGACAGGGGGCTTACAATGAGCAGTTCTTC
TRBJ2-3 | NA | TRBV6-5 | TRBD2 | CASSDSGLVPDTQYF | TGTGCCAGCAGCGACTCCGGACTAGTACCAGATACGCAGTATTTT
TRBJ1-5 | many | TRBV14 | NA | CASSQGFQPQHF | TGTGCCAGCAGCCAAGGTTTTCAGCCCCAGCATTTT
TRBJ1-6 | few | TRBV28 | TRBD1 | CATFEDRDYNSPLHF | TGTGCCACCTTCGAGGACAGGGACTATAATTCACCCCTCCACTTT
TRBJ1-6 | NA | TRBV24-1 | TRBD1 | CATSDSGTGGSPLHF | TGTGCCACCAGTGATTCCGGGACAGGGGGATCACCCCTCCACTTT
TRBJ2-7 | NA | TRBV9 | NA | CASSKNGAYEQYF | TGTGCCAGCAGCAAAAACGGGGCCTACGAGCAGTACTTC
TRBJ2-2 | many | TRBV20-1 | NA | CSVGGRPTGELFF | TGCAGTGTGGGAGGCAGACCCACCGGGGAGCTGTTTTTT
TRBJ2-2 | many | TRBV6-6 | NA | CASSYSQGGTGELFF | TGTGCCAGCAGTTACAGCCAGGGGGGCACCGGGGAGCTGTTTTTT
TRBJ2-5 | NA | TRBV24-1 | TRBD1 | CATSDAVRDRPETQYF | TGTGCCACCAGTGATGCCGTTAGGGACAGGCCGGAGACCCAGTACTTC
TRBJ1-1 | many | TRBV15 | NA | CATSREIPPFMNTEAFF | TGTGCCACCAGCAGAGAGATCCCCCCTTTTATGAACACTGAAGCTTTCTTT
TRBJ1-3 | NA | TRBV12-3/TRBV12-4 | NA | CASSLSGQSGNTIYF | TGTGCCAGCAGTTTATCCGGACAGAGTGGAAACACCATATATTTT
TRBJ2-5 | many | TRBV12-3/TRBV12-4 | NA | CASSSGGRETQYF | TGTGCCAGCAGCTCGGGTGGCCGGGAGACCCAGTACTTC
TRBJ2-1 | many | TRBV27 | TRBD2 | CASSIASGVQGEQFF | TGTGCCAGCAGTATTGCTAGCGGGGTACAAGGGGAGCAGTTCTTC
TRBJ2-5 | many | TRBV3-1 | TRBD2 | CASSGLAGQETQYF | TGTGCCAGCAGCGGACTAGCGGGCCAAGAGACCCAGTACTTC
TRBJ2-7 | NA | TRBV6-1 | TRBD1 | CASSPVDRADRNEQYF | TGTGCCAGCAGTCCTGTCGACAGGGCGGATCGAAACGAGCAGTACTTC
TRBJ2-7 | many | TRBV3-1 | NA | CASSKGRGYEQYF | TGTGCCAGCAGCAAAGGCAGGGGTTACGAGCAGTACTTC
TRBJ2-1 | many | TRBV12-3/TRBV12-4 | TRBD2 | CASSSSILAGEINEQFF | TGTGCCAGCAGTTCATCGATTCTAGCGGGAGAAATTAATGAGCAGTTCTTC
TRBJ2-7 | few | TRBV9 | TRBD1 | CASSVVGTGFEQYF | TGTGCCAGCAGCGTAGTCGGGACAGGGTTTGAGCAGTACTTC
TRBJ1-1 | many | TRBV5-5 | NA | CASSLAPGLNTEAFF | TGTGCCAGCAGCTTGGCCCCGGGGCTGAACACTGAAGCTTTCTTT
TRBJ1-2 | many | TRBV30 | TRBD1 | CARDRVDGYTF | TGTGCCCGGGACAGGGTTGATGGCTACACCTTC
TRBJ2-5 | NA | TRBV9 | NA | CASSLEGQGLETQYF | TGTGCCAGCAGCCTAGAGGGGCAGGGTCTTGAGACCCAGTACTTC